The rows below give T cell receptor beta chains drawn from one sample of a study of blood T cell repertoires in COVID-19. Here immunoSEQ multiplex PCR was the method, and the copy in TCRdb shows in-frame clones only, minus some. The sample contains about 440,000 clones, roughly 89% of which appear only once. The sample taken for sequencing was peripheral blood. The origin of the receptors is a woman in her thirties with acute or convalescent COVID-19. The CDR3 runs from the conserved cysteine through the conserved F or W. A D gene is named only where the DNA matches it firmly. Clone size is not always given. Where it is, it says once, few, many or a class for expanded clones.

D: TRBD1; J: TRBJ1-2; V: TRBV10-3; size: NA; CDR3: CAISEHGGQGRPLGGYTF; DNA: TGTGCCATCAGTGAGCATGGGGGACAGGGGCGTCCTTTAGGTGGCTACACCTTC
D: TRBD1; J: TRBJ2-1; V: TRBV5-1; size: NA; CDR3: CASYKQGSGNEQFF; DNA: TGCGCCAGCTATAAACAGGGGTCGGGTAATGAGCAGTTCTTC
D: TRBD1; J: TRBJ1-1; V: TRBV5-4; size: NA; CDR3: CASSSGQGTEAFF; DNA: TGTGCCAGCAGCTCGGGACAGGGAACTGAAGCTTTCTTT
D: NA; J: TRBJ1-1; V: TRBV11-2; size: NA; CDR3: CASSFNRRMNTEAFF; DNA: TGTGCCAGCAGCTTCAACAGGAGAATGAACACTGAAGCTTTCTTT
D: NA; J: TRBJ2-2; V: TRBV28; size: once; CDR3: CASVGGRNTGELFF; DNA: TGTGCCAGCGTGGGGGGGCGGAACACCGGGGAGCTGTTTTTT
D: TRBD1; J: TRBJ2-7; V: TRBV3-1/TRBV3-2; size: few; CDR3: CASSQAGTGYEQYF; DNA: TGTGCCAGCAGCCAAGCGGGGACAGGTTACGAGCAGTACTTC
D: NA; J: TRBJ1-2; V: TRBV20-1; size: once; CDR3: CSASGGLGYGYTF; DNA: TGCAGTGCTAGTGGGGGACTTGGGTATGGCTACACCTTC
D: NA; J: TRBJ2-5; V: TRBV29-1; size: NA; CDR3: CSVEIRGVSGQETQYF; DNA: TGCAGCGTTGAAATTAGAGGGGTGAGCGGGCAAGAGACCCAGTACTTC
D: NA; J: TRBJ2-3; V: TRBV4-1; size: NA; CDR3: CASTGETTDTQYF; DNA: TGCGCCAGCACGGGGGAGACTACAGATACGCAGTATTTT
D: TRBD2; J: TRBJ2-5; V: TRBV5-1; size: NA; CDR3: CASSLGLAGKILMETQYF; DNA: TGCGCCAGCAGCTTAGGACTAGCGGGGAAAATCTTGATGGAGACCCAGTACTTC
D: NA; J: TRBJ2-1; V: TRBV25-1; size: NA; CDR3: CASSFSSYNEQFF; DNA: TGTGCCAGCAGTTTTAGCTCCTACAATGAGCAGTTCTTC
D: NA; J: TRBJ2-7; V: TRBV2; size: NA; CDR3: CASSAPTGSSYEQYF; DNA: TGTGCCAGCAGTGCACCGACTGGTAGCTCCTACGAGCAGTACTTC
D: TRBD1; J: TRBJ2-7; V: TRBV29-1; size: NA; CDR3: CSVRQGLNSYEQYF; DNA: TGCAGCGTACGACAGGGCCTTAATTCCTACGAGCAGTACTTC
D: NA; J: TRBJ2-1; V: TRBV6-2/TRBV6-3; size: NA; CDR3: CASSSAYNEQFF; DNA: TGTGCCAGCAGTTCAGCCTACAATGAGCAGTTCTTC